This TCR beta chain was recovered during a study of sequential checkpoint blockade in melanoma. Study as a whole: Randomization was 1:1 between first-line nivolumab→ipilimumab and ipilimumab→nivolumab. Both treatment sequences were followed by maintenance nivolumab.

Trimming pared 8 bases from V and 5 bases from J, leaving 18 bases between. The germline V gene encodes CDR1 MDHEN and CDR2 SYDVKM. This CDR3 spans 14 amino acids. The data were produced by immunoSEQ multiplex PCR, yet TCRdb's version contains in-frame clones alone and is incomplete. There are 25,000 to 35,000 clones in the sample; 85% to 90% occur only once, and 11% to 15% lies in the top ten. The treatment: randomized to nivolumab then ipilimumab (arm A) or the reverse (arm B). No patient had prior DNA-damaging chemotherapy. Sorted cells were live CD3+CD8+, lacking CD19 and CD56, from PBMCs. This chain joins TRBV28 and TRBJ1-1, with D perhaps TRBD1 (6 bases). Specimen: CD8+ T cells sorted from blood (inferred from file names), collected from a patient given nivolumab and ipilimumab in sequence. The sequence was obtained from a human donor with melanoma. The chain's CDR3 is CASRYGTGYTEAFF. The CDR3 bases are TGTGCCAGCCGCTATGGAACAGGGTATACTGAAGCTTTCTTT. The variable domain in full, completed from reference TRBV28 and TRBJ1-1, reads DVKVTQSSRYLVKRTGEKVFLECVQDMDHENMFWYRQDPGLGLRLIYFSYDVKMKEKGDIPEGYSVSREKKERFSLILESASTNQTSMYLCASRYGTGYTEAFFGQGTRLTVV.